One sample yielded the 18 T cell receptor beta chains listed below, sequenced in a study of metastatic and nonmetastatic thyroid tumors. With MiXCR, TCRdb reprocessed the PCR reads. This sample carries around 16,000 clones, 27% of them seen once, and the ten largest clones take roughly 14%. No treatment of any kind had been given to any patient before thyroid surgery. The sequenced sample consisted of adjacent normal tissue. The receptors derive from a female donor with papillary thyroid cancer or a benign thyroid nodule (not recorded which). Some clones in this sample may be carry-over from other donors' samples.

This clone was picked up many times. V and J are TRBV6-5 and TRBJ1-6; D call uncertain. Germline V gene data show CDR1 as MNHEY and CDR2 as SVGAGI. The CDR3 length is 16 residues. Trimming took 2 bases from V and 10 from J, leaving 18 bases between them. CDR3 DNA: TGTGCCAGCAGTTACACGGACTTCAGTCTGGGGTCACCCCTCCACTTT. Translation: CASSYTDFSLGSPLHF.

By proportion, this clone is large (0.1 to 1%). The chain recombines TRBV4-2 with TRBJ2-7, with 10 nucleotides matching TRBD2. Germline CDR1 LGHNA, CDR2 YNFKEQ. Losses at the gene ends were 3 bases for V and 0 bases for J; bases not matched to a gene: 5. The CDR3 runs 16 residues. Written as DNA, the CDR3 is TGTGCCAGCAGCCAGGAGATAGCGGGGGGCTCCTACGAGCAGTACTTC. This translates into CASSQEIAGGSYEQYF.

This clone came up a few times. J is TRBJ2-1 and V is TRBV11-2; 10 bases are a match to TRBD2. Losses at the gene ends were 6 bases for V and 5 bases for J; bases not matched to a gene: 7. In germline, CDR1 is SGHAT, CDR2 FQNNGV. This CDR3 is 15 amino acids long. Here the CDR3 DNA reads TGTGCCAGCAGGTCAGCGGGAGGGCCGGACAATGAGCAGTTCTTC. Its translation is CASRSAGGPDNEQFF.

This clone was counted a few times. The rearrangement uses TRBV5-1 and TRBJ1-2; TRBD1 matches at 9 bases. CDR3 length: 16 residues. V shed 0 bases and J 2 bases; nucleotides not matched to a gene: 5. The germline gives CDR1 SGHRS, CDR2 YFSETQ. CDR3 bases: TGCGCCAGCAGCTTGGGCCTTGGGACAGGGAACTATGGCTACACCTTC. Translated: CASSLGLGTGNYGYTF.

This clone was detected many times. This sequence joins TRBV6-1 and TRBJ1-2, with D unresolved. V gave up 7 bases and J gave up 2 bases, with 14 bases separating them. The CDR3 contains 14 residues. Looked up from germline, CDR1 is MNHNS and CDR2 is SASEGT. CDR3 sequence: CASTPSMGNYGYTF. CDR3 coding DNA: TGTGCCAGCACCCCGTCCATGGGAAACTATGGCTACACCTTC.

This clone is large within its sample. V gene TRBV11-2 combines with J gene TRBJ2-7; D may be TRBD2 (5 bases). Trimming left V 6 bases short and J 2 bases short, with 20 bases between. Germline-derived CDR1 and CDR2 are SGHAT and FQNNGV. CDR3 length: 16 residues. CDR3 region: CASRRYGRSRAYEQYF. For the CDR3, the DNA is TGTGCCAGCAGAAGATATGGGCGATCGAGGGCCTACGAGCAGTACTTC.

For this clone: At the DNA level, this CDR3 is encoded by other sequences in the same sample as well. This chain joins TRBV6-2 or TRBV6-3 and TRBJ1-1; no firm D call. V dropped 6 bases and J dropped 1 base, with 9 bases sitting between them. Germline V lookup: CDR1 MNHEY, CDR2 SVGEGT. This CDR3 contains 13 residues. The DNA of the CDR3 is TGTGCCAGCAGAAAACAGTGGAACACTGAAGCTTTCTTT. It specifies CASRKQWNTEAFF.

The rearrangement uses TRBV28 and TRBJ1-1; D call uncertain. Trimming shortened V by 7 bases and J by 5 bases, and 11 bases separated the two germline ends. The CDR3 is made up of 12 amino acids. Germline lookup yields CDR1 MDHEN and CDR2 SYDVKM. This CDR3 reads CASKAPRTEAFF. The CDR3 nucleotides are TGTGCCAGCAAGGCCCCCAGGACTGAAGCTTTCTTT.

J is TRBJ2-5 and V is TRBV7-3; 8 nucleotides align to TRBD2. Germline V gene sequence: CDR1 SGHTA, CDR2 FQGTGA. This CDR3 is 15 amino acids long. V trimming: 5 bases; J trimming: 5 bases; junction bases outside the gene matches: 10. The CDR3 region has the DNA TGTGCCAGCAGCGGAGGAGCGGGAGTGAAGGAGACCCAGTACTTC. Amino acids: CASSGGAGVKETQYF.

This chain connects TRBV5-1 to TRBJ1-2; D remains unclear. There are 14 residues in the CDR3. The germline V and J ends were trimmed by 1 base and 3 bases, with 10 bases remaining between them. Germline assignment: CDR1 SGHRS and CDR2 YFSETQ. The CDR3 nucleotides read TGCGCCAGCAGCTTGTCTTGGAGGGACTATGGCTACACCTTC. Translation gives CASSLSWRDYGYTF.

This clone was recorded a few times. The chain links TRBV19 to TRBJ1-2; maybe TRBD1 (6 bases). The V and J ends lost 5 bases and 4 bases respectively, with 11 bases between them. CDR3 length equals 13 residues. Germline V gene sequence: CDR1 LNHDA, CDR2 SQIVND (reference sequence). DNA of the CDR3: TGTGCCAGTAGTGTGGACAGATCCTATGGCTACACCTTC. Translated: CASSVDRSYGYTF.

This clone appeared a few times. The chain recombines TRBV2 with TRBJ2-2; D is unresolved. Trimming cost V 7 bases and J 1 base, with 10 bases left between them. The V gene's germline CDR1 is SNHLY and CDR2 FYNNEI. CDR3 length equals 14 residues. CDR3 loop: CASMSGRNTGELFF. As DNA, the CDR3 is TGTGCCAGCATGAGTGGCAGGAACACCGGGGAGCTGTTTTTT.

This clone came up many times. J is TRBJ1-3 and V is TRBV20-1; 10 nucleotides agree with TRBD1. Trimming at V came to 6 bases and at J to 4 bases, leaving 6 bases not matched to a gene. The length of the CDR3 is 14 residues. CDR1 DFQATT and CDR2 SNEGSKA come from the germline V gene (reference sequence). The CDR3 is CSALGQGVGNTIYF. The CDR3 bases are TGCAGTGCCTTAGGACAGGGGGTCGGAAACACCATATATTTT.

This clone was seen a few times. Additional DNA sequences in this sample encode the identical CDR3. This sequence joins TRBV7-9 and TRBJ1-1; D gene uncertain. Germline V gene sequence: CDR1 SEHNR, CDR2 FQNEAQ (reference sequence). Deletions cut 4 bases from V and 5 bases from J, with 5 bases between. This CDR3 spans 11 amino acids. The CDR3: CASSSSTEAFF. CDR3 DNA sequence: TGTGCCAGCAGCTCCAGTACTGAAGCTTTCTTT.

The CDR3 is CASSLPGTLGGEQYF. CDR3 nucleotide sequence: TGTGCCAGCAGCTTGCCCGGGACCTTGGGAGGCGAGCAGTACTTC. The V gene is TRBV5-8, the J gene TRBJ2-7; possible D gene TRBD2, 6 bases. V was trimmed by 1 base and J by 6 bases, leaving 17 bases between them. The CDR3 spans 15 residues. Germline CDR1 and CDR2: SGHTS and YDEGEE.

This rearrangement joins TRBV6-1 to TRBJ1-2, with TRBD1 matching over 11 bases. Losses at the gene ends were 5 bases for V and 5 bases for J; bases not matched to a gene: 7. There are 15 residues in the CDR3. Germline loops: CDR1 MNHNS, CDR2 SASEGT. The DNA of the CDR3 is TGTGCCAGCAGTAGGCCAGGGACAGGGGGATATGGCTACACCTTC. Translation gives CASSRPGTGGYGYTF.

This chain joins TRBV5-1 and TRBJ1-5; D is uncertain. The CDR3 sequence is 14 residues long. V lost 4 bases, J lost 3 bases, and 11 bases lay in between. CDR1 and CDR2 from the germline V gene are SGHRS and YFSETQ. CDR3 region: CASSIAGDNQPQHF. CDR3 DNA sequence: TGCGCCAGCAGCATCGCAGGAGACAATCAGCCCCAGCATTTT. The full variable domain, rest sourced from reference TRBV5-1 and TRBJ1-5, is KAGVTQTPRYLIKTRGQQVTLSCSPISGHRSVSWYQQTPGQGLQFLFEYFSETQRNKGNFPGRFSGRQFSNSRSEMNVSTLELGDSALYLCASSIAGDNQPQHFGDGTRLSIL.

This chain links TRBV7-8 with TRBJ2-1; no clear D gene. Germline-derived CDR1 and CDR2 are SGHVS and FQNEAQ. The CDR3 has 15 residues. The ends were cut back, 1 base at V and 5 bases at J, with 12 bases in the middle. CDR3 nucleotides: TGTGCCAGCAGCTTAGGCTCGCGCGAGAACAATGAGCAGTTCTTC. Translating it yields CASSLGSRENNEQFF.